Each of the 27 T cell receptor beta chains below was sequenced from the same sample in a study of brain T cells in children with intractable seizures. The table came from immunoSEQ multiplex PCR; TCRdb's copy has only in-frame clones and leaves some out. The sample includes 300,000 to 400,000 clones, over 90% seen only once; the top ten take around 5%. As for time point: blood from clinic visit 5 months post-surgery; TSC patient then seizure free. This material consisted of peripheral blood, taken about 5 months after surgery. The receptors shown here come from a boy less than two years old with tuberous sclerosis and intractable seizures.

The chain combines TRBV7-9 with TRBJ2-6; no definite D call. The germline V gene encodes CDR1 SEHNR and CDR2 FQNEAQ (reference sequence). V lost 0 bases and J 3 bases, leaving 9 bases between the germline ends. This CDR3 region has 16 residues. CDR3 loop: CASSLAVRSGANVLTF. CDR3 coding DNA: TGTGCCAGCAGCTTAGCGGTGAGAAGTGGGGCCAACGTCCTGACTTTC.

V usage is TRBV13 and J usage is TRBJ1-4, with D possibly being TRBD1 (6 bases). V gave up 4 bases and J gave up 4 bases, with 10 bases separating them. Germline lookup yields CDR1 PRHDT and CDR2 FYEKMQ (reference sequence). The CDR3 covers 14 residues. The CDR3 region is CASSSTGHNEKLFF. Here the CDR3 DNA reads TGTGCCAGCAGCTCGACAGGCCATAATGAAAAACTGTTTTTT. Full variable domain (rest looked up from reference TRBV13 and TRBJ1-4): AAGVIQSPRHLIKEKRETATLKCYPIPRHDTVYWYQQGPGQDPQFLISFYEKMQSDKGSIPDRFSAQQFSDYHSELNMSSLELGDSALYFCASSSTGHNEKLFFGSGTQLSVL.

This rearrangement joins TRBV18 to TRBJ2-7; tentatively, D is TRBD2 (6 bases). Trimming removed 2 bases at V and 3 bases at J, with 14 bases between. The CDR3 spans 15 residues. Germline V gene data show CDR1 as KGHSH and CDR2 as LQKENI. In nucleotides, the CDR3 is TGTGCCAGCTCACCAGCCGTTGGGGGGTTCTACGAGCAGTACTTC. Encoded protein: CASSPAVGGFYEQYF.

The chain recombines TRBV28 with TRBJ1-5; D is uncertain. V lost 5 bases and J 8 bases, leaving 10 bases between the germline ends. Germline assignment: CDR1 MDHEN and CDR2 SYDVKM. The CDR3 covers 12 residues. The CDR3 loop reads CASSLPQEPQHF. CDR3 nucleotide sequence: TGTGCCAGCAGTCTCCCTCAGGAGCCCCAGCATTTT.

This chain joins TRBV7-9 and TRBJ2-7, with 7 nucleotides matching TRBD2. Germline CDR1 reads SEHNR; CDR2 reads FQNEAQ (reference sequence). Trimming at V came to 4 bases and at J to 0 bases, leaving 6 bases not matched to a gene. CDR3 size: 15 residues. The CDR3 sequence: CASSSLGEGSYEQYF. The CDR3 nucleotides are TGTGCCAGCAGCTCCTTGGGGGAGGGCTCCTACGAGCAGTACTTC.

In this sample, this clone turned up once. V and J are TRBV3-1 (or the pseudogene TRBV3-2) and TRBJ2-3, with 10 bases aligning to TRBD2. The length of the CDR3 is 17 residues. Germline V gene lookup returns CDR1 LGHDT and CDR2 YNNKEL (reference sequence). Germline trimming cut 0 bases from V and 1 base from J; bases unmatched to any gene: 4. CDR3 in DNA: TGTGCCAGCAGCCAAGAAACCCTAGCGGGGGGCACAGATACGCAGTATTTT. Its translation is CASSQETLAGGTDTQYF.

V gene TRBV11-3 combines with J gene TRBJ2-7, with D possibly being TRBD2 (5 bases). The CDR3 extends over 13 amino acids. The V end was cut by 5 bases, the J end by 6 bases, with 14 bases between. Germline CDR1 and CDR2: SGHNT and YENEEA. The CDR3: CASSPPPRVEQYF. DNA of the CDR3: TGTGCCAGCAGCCCCCCCCCGAGGGTCGAGCAGTACTTC.

The CDR3 bases are TGCGCCAGCAGCTCGGGACAGGGCACAGATACGCAGTATTTT. Protein: CASSSGQGTDTQYF. The V gene is TRBV5-1, the J gene TRBJ2-3; 8 positions agree with TRBD1. Trimming took 3 bases from V and 1 from J; bases not matched to a gene: 1. The CDR3 consists of 14 residues. Germline assignment: CDR1 SGHRS and CDR2 YFSETQ. Looking up the rest from reference TRBV5-1 and TRBJ2-3 gives the full variable domain: KAGVTQTPRYLIKTRGQQVTLSCSPISGHRSVSWYQQTPGQGLQFLFEYFSETQRNKGNFPGRFSGRQFSNSRSEMNVSTLELGDSALYLCASSSGQGTDTQYFGPGTRLTVL.

The V and J genes are TRBV4-2 and TRBJ1-1; D is ambiguous. The CDR3 sequence is 16 residues long. V dropped 1 base and J dropped 1 base, with 13 bases sitting between them. Germline V CDR1 and CDR2: LGHNA, YNFKEQ. DNA of the CDR3: TGTGCCAGCAGCCAAGGTCCCAGACGGTGGAACACTGAAGCTTTCTTT. It yields the protein CASSQGPRRWNTEAFF.

V and J are TRBV28 and TRBJ2-4, with D tentatively TRBD2 (6 bases). V was clipped by 2 bases and J by 8 bases, with 13 bases between them. From germline, CDR1 is MDHEN and CDR2 SYDVKM. The CDR3 consists of 14 residues. CDR3 nucleotide sequence: TGTGCCAGCAGTTTAGTGGCCGGAGGGGACATTCAGTACTTC. Translation: CASSLVAGGDIQYF. The complete variable domain, with remaining parts taken from reference TRBV28 and TRBJ2-4, reads DVKVTQSSRYLVKRTGEKVFLECVQDMDHENMFWYRQDPGLGLRLIYFSYDVKMKEKGDIPEGYSVSREKKERFSLILESASTNQTSMYLCASSLVAGGDIQYFGAGTRLSVL.

The chain links TRBV5-3 to TRBJ2-5, with D unresolved. TRBV5-3 is an open reading frame whose function is uncertain. CDR3 length: 17 amino acids. Trimming removed 0 bases at V and 2 bases at J, with 17 bases between. In DNA form, the CDR3 reads TGTGCCAGAAGCTTGGTACGCCACGAGGCCCTACAAGAGACCCAGTACTTC. This codes for CARSLVRHEALQETQYF.

This clone has a handful of counts. The chain recombines TRBV2 with TRBJ1-6; TRBD1 is a possible D gene (6 bases). Trimming removed 0 bases from V and 0 bases from J, with 9 bases in between. There are 17 residues in the CDR3. Looked up from germline, CDR1 is SNHLY and CDR2 is FYNNEI. CDR3 DNA sequence: TGTGCCAGCAGTGAAGCCCTGGACAGCTCCTATAATTCACCCCTCCACTTT. Amino acids: CASSEALDSSYNSPLHF. The whole variable domain, remainder taken from reference TRBV2 and TRBJ1-6, is EPEVTQTPSHQVTQMGQEVILRCVPISNHLYFYWYRQILGQKVEFLVSFYNNEISEKSEIFDDQFSVERPDGSNFTLKIRSTKLEDSAMYFCASSEALDSSYNSPLHFGNGTRLTVT.

The chain has TRBV27 and TRBJ2-7; D unresolved. CDR1 and CDR2 from the germline V gene are MNHEY and SMNVEV (reference sequence). The V end was cut by 8 bases, the J end by 3 bases, with 11 bases between. The CDR3 has 12 amino acids. As DNA, the CDR3 is TGTGCCAGCGGCACTGCCTACTACGAGCAGTACTTC. It translates to CASGTAYYEQYF.

CDR3 region: CAWSVMAGGPEQFF. The CDR3 DNA is TGTGCCTGGAGTGTAATGGCAGGGGGCCCTGAGCAGTTCTTC. This chain joins TRBV30 and TRBJ2-1; 8 nucleotides match TRBD1. Looked up from germline, CDR1 is GTSNPN and CDR2 is SVGIG (reference sequence). The CDR3 is made up of 14 amino acids. After removal of 0 bases from V and 9 bases from J, the junction contained 7 bases not matched to a gene. The entire variable domain, with the rest obtained from reference TRBV30 and TRBJ2-1, is as follows: SQTIHQWPATLVQPVGSPLSLECTVEGTSNPNLYWYRQAAGRGLQLLFYSVGIGQISSEVPQNLSASRPQDRQFILSSKKLLLSDSGFYLCAWSVMAGGPEQFFGPGTRLTVL.

The chain links TRBV20-1 to TRBJ2-5; perhaps TRBD1 as D (6 bases). V dropped 7 bases and J dropped 3 bases, with 9 bases sitting between them. In germline, CDR1 is DFQATT, CDR2 SNEGSKA (reference sequence). This CDR3 has 11 amino acids. CDR3 in amino acids: CSGAGEETQYF. CDR3 in DNA: TGCAGTGGGGCAGGGGAAGAGACCCAGTACTTC.

The chain links TRBV30 to TRBJ1-2; no firm D call. V lost 3 bases and J 2 bases, leaving 16 bases between the germline ends. This CDR3 region has 15 residues. CDR1 is GTSNPN and CDR2 is SVGIG in the germline V gene (reference sequence). In DNA, the CDR3 is TGTGCCTGGAGGGGTCCGGCCGGGGTGAACTATGGCTACACCTTC. This gives the protein CAWRGPAGVNYGYTF.

The chain links TRBV7-9 to TRBJ1-3; D is uncertain. The CDR3 is made up of 12 amino acids. Germline lookup yields CDR1 SEHNR and CDR2 FQNEAQ (reference sequence). Trimming stripped 9 bases from V and 3 bases from J, with 9 bases between. The CDR3 protein is CARGLDGNTIYF. CDR3 DNA sequence: TGTGCCAGGGGATTAGATGGAAACACCATATATTTT.

The V and J genes are TRBV6-1 and TRBJ1-5; no clear D gene. The CDR3 is 13 residues long. The germline V gene has CDR1 MNHNS and CDR2 SASEGT. V was trimmed by 1 base and J by 9 bases, leaving 10 bases between them. The CDR3 region is CASSEEGLGPQHF. Written as DNA, the CDR3 is TGTGCCAGCAGTGAAGAGGGTTTGGGGCCCCAGCATTTT.

The rearrangement uses TRBV7-3 and TRBJ2-1, with D possibly TRBD2 on 6 matching bases. Germline V gives CDR1 SGHTA, CDR2 FQGTGA. Trimming removed 5 bases from V and 0 bases from J, with 8 bases in between. The CDR3 contains 14 residues. The DNA of the CDR3 is TGTGCCAGCAGCCAGACTAGCTCCTACAATGAGCAGTTCTTC. This encodes CASSQTSSYNEQFF.

The table lists this clone with a count of one. The chain combines TRBV28 with TRBJ2-5, with 11 bases lining up with TRBD2. CDR1 and CDR2 from the germline V gene are MDHEN and SYDVKM. V lost 6 bases, J lost 0 bases, and 12 bases stayed unmatched. The CDR3 length is 18 residues. DNA of the CDR3: TGTGCCAGCAGCCGGCCCCCCCGACTAGCGGGATACCAAGAGACCCAGTACTTC. This translates into CASSRPPRLAGYQETQYF.

The chain recombines TRBV6-5 with TRBJ2-2; 9 bases line up with TRBD1. This CDR3 spans 14 amino acids. Germline CDR1 and CDR2: MNHEY and SVGAGI. Trimming cost V 9 bases and J 3 bases; bases outside gene matches: 5. DNA for the CDR3: TGTGCCAGTACAGGGGGCGCGGACACCGGGGAGCTGTTTTTT. This codes for CASTGGADTGELFF.

V and J are TRBV6-5 and TRBJ2-1; TRBD2 matches at 9 bases. CDR3 length equals 15 residues. Germline values: CDR1 MNHEY, CDR2 SVGAGI. V lost 7 bases and J lost 4; bases outside the gene matches: 8. CDR3 nucleotides: TGTGCCAGCAATAGTCGCCTAGCGGGATACAATGAGCAGTTCTTC. Encoded protein: CASNSRLAGYNEQFF.

The gene calls are TRBV27 and TRBJ2-5; D ambiguous. V was clipped by 2 bases and J by 4 bases, with 2 bases between them. Germline V lookup: CDR1 MNHEY, CDR2 SMNVEV (reference sequence). The CDR3 length is 11 residues. In nucleotides, the CDR3 is TGTGCCAGCAGTTTACGAGAGACCCAGTACTTC. This codes for CASSLRETQYF.

The chain recombines TRBV2 with TRBJ2-1; D may be TRBD2 (6 bases). CDR3 length equals 14 residues. Per germline, CDR1 SNHLY and CDR2 FYNNEI. With 10 bases removed from V and 3 bases from J, the gap between germline ends came to 16 bases. This CDR3 reads CAISRDSDYNEQFF. The CDR3 DNA sequence: TGTGCCATCTCACGGGACTCCGACTACAATGAGCAGTTCTTC.

The J gene is TRBJ2-1, the V gene TRBV10-1, with 12 bases lining up with TRBD2. Germline CDR1 reads WNHNN; CDR2 reads SYGVQD (reference sequence). V lost 2 bases and J lost 8; bases outside the gene matches: 7. This CDR3 region has 16 residues. CDR3 in DNA: TGCGCCAGCAGTGAGGGCCTAGCGGGAGGGTCTTATGAGCAGTTCTTC. This encodes CASSEGLAGGSYEQFF.

The V and J genes are TRBV29-1 and TRBJ2-7; D call uncertain. The CDR3 covers 12 residues. Germline-derived CDR1 and CDR2 are SQVTM and ANQGSEA. Trimming removed 0 bases at V and 3 bases at J, with 6 bases between. The CDR3 nucleotides read TGCAGCGTTGAAGAATCCGGCTACGAGCAGTACTTC. The encoded protein is CSVEESGYEQYF.

This chain connects TRBV4-1 to TRBJ2-5; 7 bases are shared with TRBD1. With 2 bases clipped from V and 5 bases from J, the junction kept 5 bases outside the gene matches. Per the germline V gene, CDR1 is MGHRA and CDR2 is YSYEKL. The CDR3 has 14 residues. The CDR3 DNA sequence: TGCGCCAGCAGCCAAATCGGGACAGCTGAGACCCAGTACTTC. The encoded protein is CASSQIGTAETQYF.